The 15 T cell receptor beta chains below were found in one sample sequenced in a study of blood T cell repertoires in COVID-19. Using immunoSEQ multiplex PCR, the repertoire was profiled, and TCRdb retains in-frame clones only, with some absent. This sample has 40,000 to 50,000 clones, with roughly nine tenths found just once. The specimen sequenced was peripheral blood. Source of these receptors: a human donor in a cohort sampled during active COVID-19.

This clone was picked up a small number of times. This chain joins TRBV3-1 (or the pseudogene TRBV3-2) and TRBJ1-2; D is perhaps TRBD1 (6 bases). This CDR3 is built from 15 residues. CDR1 is LGHDT, CDR2 YNNKEL, per germline (reference sequence). V was shortened by 3 bases and J by 2 bases, with 13 bases between the two germline ends. The CDR3 nucleotides read TGTGCCAGCAGCCACCGGGACATAGGAAACTATGGCTACACCTTC. It codes for CASSHRDIGNYGYTF.

Here the CDR3 reads CASSLSPSGSSSSYEQYF. CDR3 sequence (DNA): TGTGCCAGCAGCTTAAGTCCTAGCGGGTCTTCCAGCTCCTACGAGCAGTACTTC. This chain joins TRBV11-3 and TRBJ2-7, with 8 bases aligning to TRBD2. There are 18 residues in the CDR3. Per germline, CDR1 SGHNT and CDR2 YENEEA. V dropped 2 bases and J dropped 0; count of bases not matched to a gene: 12.

This rearrangement joins TRBV4-3 to TRBJ2-7, with D unclear. This CDR3 spans 14 amino acids. Germline CDR1 and CDR2: LGHNA and YSLEER. Deletions cut 0 bases from V and 1 base from J, with 7 bases between. The CDR3 reads CASSQERGSYEQYF. DNA of the CDR3: TGCGCCAGCAGCCAAGAGAGAGGATCCTACGAGCAGTACTTC.

The J gene is TRBJ2-3, the V gene TRBV7-2; D is possibly TRBD2 (5 bases). The length of the CDR3 is 15 residues. Germline CDR1 is SGHTA and CDR2 is FQGNSA. V gave up 1 base and J gave up 1 base, with 9 bases separating them. Here the CDR3 DNA reads TGTGCCAGCAGCTTAGGATCGAGGGGCACAGATACGCAGTATTTT. Its translation: CASSLGSRGTDTQYF.

CDR3 amino acids: CASSLPGSGYGYTF. The CDR3 nucleotides are TGTGCCAGCAGCTTGCCCGGGTCGGGCTATGGCTACACCTTC. This chain joins TRBV5-4 and TRBJ1-2; D is undetermined. The CDR3 spans 14 residues. CDR1 SGHNT and CDR2 YYREEE come from the germline V gene (reference sequence). The V and J ends lost 1 base and 4 bases respectively, with 11 bases between them.

This chain uses TRBV9 with TRBJ1-1, with TRBD1 matching 11 bases. J gave up 6 bases and V 3 bases, and 13 bases lay outside the gene matches. The CDR3 covers 17 residues. Germline CDR1 reads SGDLS; CDR2 reads YYNGEE. CDR3 loop: CASSGGQGVNKRAEAFF. The CDR3 coding sequence is TGTGCCAGCAGCGGGGGACAGGGGGTGAATAAGAGGGCTGAAGCTTTCTTT.

This rearrangement joins TRBV9 to TRBJ2-3, with 9 positions matching TRBD1. The CDR3 sequence is 15 residues long. V lost 6 bases, J lost 2 bases, and 7 bases stayed unmatched. Germline lookup yields CDR1 SGDLS and CDR2 YYNGEE. This CDR3 is CASNQDRGFTDTQYF. The CDR3 nucleotides are TGTGCCAGCAACCAGGACAGGGGTTTCACAGATACGCAGTATTTT.

The genes are TRBV5-4 and TRBJ2-1; 12 nucleotides align to TRBD1. CDR3 size: 15 residues. The junction had 9 bases not matched to a gene; V was cut back by 5 bases and J by 9 bases. Per the germline V gene, CDR1 is SGHNT and CDR2 is YYREEE (reference sequence). In DNA form, the CDR3 reads TGTGCCAGCAGGCCCGGTGGGACAGGGGGCTCTGAGCAGTTCTTC. As protein: CASRPGGTGGSEQFF.

V and J are TRBV7-2 and TRBJ2-1; no reliable D call. Trimming cost V 3 bases and J 5 bases, with 14 bases left between them. From germline, CDR1 is SGHTA and CDR2 FQGNSA. This CDR3 region has 15 residues. The CDR3 DNA is TGTGCCAGCAGCTTCCTCCGTGGGCTTAACAATGAGCAGTTCTTC. It encodes CASSFLRGLNNEQFF.

The chain uses TRBV7-9 and TRBJ2-7; D perhaps matches TRBD2 (5 bases). V was shortened by 8 bases and J by 0 bases, with 14 bases between the two germline ends. This CDR3 contains 14 residues. Germline V gives CDR1 SEHNR, CDR2 FQNEAQ (reference sequence). The CDR3, as DNA: TGTGCCAGCGGCCATAGCGCGCTCTCCTACGAGCAGTACTTC. Amino acids: CASGHSALSYEQYF.

The chain combines TRBV18 with TRBJ1-3; tentatively, D is TRBD1 (6 bases). Germline V gives CDR1 KGHSH, CDR2 LQKENI. The CDR3 is 15 amino acids. Trimming took off 11 bases at V and 0 bases at J, with 17 bases between the two ends. CDR3 sequence (DNA): TGTGCCGCCTGTCGGGACATAAGCTCTGGAAACACCATATATTTT. It specifies CAACRDISSGNTIYF.

The rearrangement uses TRBV5-1 and TRBJ2-6; D not certain. CDR3 length: 15 amino acids. Germline assignment: CDR1 SGHRS and CDR2 YFSETQ. V gave up 5 bases and J gave up 0 bases, with 9 bases separating them. In nucleotides, the CDR3 is TGCGCCAGCAGTTTGTCCCGCTCTGGGGCCAACGTCCTGACTTTC. This sequence encodes CASSLSRSGANVLTF.

The J gene is TRBJ1-1, the V gene TRBV2; D is ambiguous. This CDR3 has 12 amino acids. The V and J ends lost 5 bases and 6 bases respectively, with 10 bases between them. CDR1 is SNHLY and CDR2 is FYNNEI in the germline V gene. CDR3 DNA: TGTGCCAGCAGTACTACACGGTCTGAAGCTTTCTTT. Translated, it gives CASSTTRSEAFF. Full variable domain (remainder filled in from reference TRBV2 and TRBJ1-1): EPEVTQTPSHQVTQMGQEVILRCVPISNHLYFYWYRQILGQKVEFLVSFYNNEISEKSEIFDDQFSVERPDGSNFTLKIRSTKLEDSAMYFCASSTTRSEAFFGQGTRLTVV.

The chain combines TRBV6-5 with TRBJ1-1; D remains ambiguous. Germline V CDR1 and CDR2: MNHEY, SVGAGI. Trimming pared 6 bases from V and 0 bases from J, leaving 8 bases between. The CDR3 contains 13 residues. The DNA for the CDR3 is TGTGCCAGCAGGTTAGAAATGAACACTGAAGCTTTCTTT. Its translation is CASRLEMNTEAFF.

The chain uses TRBV5-6 and TRBJ1-6; D is perhaps TRBD1 (6 bases). Germline-derived CDR1 and CDR2 are SGHDT and YYEEEE. The CDR3 is made up of 15 amino acids. V gave up 4 bases and J gave up 16 bases, with 24 bases separating them. CDR3 DNA: TGTGCCAGCAGCCCCCGCGACAGGTCTCCCCCTCGACTCCACTTT. Protein: CASSPRDRSPPRLHF.